This T cell receptor (beta chain) was retrieved from a study of shared clonotypes between healthy human individuals. For the study at large: A donor's plate count was three for CD4 naive and three for CD4 memory; CD8 naive had two and CD8 memory one.

A word on this clone: Its cognate antigen is unknown. This same CDR3 is encoded by further DNA sequences in the sample.

Naive-designated CD8 cells lacked CD45RO, were positively enriched for CCR7, and omitted terminally differentiated effector memory CD45RA+ cells. The study enrolled healthy HIV-negative adults without recent acute infections or vaccinations as donors. Every donor, a Caucasian adult, lived in Nashville, Tennessee. Profiling relied on immunoSEQ multiplex PCR, and the TCRdb table lists in-frame clones only, not all of them. The sample consists of about 700,000 clones, 90% to 95% of them appearing once. Overall study results and limits: Sampling was confined to blood; repertoires within tissues likely differ.

Material for sequencing was naive CD8+ T cells sorted from blood. This clonotype was sampled from a young man in good health.

The CDR3 reads CASSLGTGNTEAFF. The CDR3 bases are TGTGCCAGCAGCTTAGGGACGGGGAACACTGAAGCTTTCTTT. The rearrangement uses TRBV7-9 and TRBJ1-1; no definite D call. The CDR3 spans 14 residues. Germline loops: CDR1 SEHNR, CDR2 FQNEAQ (reference sequence). V shed 1 base and J shed 1 base, with 7 bases lying between them.